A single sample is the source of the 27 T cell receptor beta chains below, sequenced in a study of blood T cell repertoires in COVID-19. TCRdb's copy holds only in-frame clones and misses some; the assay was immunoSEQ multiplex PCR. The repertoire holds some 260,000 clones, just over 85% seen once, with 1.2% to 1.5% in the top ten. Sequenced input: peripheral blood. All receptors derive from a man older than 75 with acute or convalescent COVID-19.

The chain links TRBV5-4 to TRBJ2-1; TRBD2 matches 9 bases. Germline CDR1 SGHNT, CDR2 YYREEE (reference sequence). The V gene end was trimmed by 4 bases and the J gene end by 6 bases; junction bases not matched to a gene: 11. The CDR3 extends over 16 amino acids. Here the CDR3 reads CASSRNSGRALNEQFF. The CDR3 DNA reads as TGTGCCAGCAGCAGAAATAGCGGGAGAGCACTCAATGAGCAGTTCTTC. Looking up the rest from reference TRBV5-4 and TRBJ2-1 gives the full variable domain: ETGVTQSPTHLIKTRGQQVTLRCSSQSGHNTVSWYQQALGQGPQFIFQYYREEENGRGNFPPRFSGLQFPNYSSELNVNALELDDSALYLCASSRNSGRALNEQFFGPGTRLTVL.

CDR3 amino acids: CASSSYGGPGELFF. The CDR3 DNA reads as TGTGCCAGCAGCTCTTACGGGGGGCCCGGGGAGCTGTTTTTT. This rearrangement joins TRBV5-6 to TRBJ2-2; D perhaps matches TRBD2 (7 bases). From germline, CDR1 is SGHDT and CDR2 YYEEEE. V was cut by 3 bases and J by 6 bases, with 12 bases left in between. This CDR3 has 14 residues.

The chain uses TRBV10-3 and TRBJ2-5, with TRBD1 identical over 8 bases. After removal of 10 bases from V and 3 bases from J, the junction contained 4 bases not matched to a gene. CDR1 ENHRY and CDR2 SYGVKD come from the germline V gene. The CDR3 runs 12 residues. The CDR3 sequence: CATKDREETQYF. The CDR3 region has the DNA TGTGCCACCAAGGACAGGGAAGAGACCCAGTACTTC.

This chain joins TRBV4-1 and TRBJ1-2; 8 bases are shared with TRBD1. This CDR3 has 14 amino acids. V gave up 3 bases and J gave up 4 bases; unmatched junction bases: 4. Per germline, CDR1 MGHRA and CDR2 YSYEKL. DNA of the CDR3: TGCGCCAGCAGCCAGGACAGGGCCGCCTATGGCTACACCTTC. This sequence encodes CASSQDRAAYGYTF.

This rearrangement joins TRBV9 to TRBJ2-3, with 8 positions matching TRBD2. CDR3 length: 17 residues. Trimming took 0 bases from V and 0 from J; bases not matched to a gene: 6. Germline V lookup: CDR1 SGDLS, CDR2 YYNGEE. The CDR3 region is CASSVGLAGTSTDTQYF. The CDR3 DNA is TGTGCCAGCAGCGTAGGGTTAGCGGGGACTAGCACAGATACGCAGTATTTT.

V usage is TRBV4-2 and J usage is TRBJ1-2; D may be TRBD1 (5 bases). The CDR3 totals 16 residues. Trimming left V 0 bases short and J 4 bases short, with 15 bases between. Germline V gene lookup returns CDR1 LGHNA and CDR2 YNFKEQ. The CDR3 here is CASSQDPRGALYGYTF. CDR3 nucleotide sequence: TGTGCCAGCAGCCAAGATCCAAGGGGCGCACTCTATGGCTACACCTTC.

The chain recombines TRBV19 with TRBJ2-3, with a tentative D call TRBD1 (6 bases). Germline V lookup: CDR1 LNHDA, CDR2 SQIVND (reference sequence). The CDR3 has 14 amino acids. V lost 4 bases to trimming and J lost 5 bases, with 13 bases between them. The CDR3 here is CASSRETGIDTQYF. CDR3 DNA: TGTGCCAGTAGTAGGGAAACAGGGATAGATACGCAGTATTTT.

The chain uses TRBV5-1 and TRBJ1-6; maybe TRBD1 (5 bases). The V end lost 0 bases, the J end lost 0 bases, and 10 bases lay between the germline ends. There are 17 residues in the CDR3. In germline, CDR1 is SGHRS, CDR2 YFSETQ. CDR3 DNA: TGCGCCAGCAGCTTGGACAGGTTGAGCTCCTATAATTCACCCCTCCACTTT. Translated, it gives CASSLDRLSSYNSPLHF.

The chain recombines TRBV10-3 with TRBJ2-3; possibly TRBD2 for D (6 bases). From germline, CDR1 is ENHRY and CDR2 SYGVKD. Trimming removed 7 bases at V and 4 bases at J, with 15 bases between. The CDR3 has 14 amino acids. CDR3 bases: TGTGCCATCAACTCGGAGGGGAGTTCAGATACGCAGTATTTT. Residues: CAINSEGSSDTQYF.

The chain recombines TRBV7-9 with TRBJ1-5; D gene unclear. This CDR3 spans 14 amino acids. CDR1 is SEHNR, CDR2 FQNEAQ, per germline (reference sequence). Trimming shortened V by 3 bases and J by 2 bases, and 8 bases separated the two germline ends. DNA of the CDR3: TGTGCCAGCAGCTTTCGGGGTCGCAATCAGCCCCAGCATTTT. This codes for CASSFRGRNQPQHF.

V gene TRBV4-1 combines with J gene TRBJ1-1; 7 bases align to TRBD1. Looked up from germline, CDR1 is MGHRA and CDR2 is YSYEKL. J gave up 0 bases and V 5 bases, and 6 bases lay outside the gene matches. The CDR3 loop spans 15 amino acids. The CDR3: CASSYGTALNTEAFF. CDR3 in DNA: TGCGCCAGCAGCTACGGGACAGCTTTGAACACTGAAGCTTTCTTT.

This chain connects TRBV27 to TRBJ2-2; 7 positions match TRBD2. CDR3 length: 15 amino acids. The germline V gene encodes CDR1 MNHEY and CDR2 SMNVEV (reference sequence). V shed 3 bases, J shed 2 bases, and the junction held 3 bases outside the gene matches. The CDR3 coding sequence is TGTGCCAGCAGTTTTGGGACTACCAACACCGGGGAGCTGTTTTTT. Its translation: CASSFGTTNTGELFF.

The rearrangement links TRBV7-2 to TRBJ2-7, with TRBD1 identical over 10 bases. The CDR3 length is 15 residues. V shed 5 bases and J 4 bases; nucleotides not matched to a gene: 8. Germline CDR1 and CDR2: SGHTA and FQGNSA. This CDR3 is CASSRWTGGRYEQYF. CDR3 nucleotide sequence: TGTGCCAGCAGCCGTTGGACAGGGGGAAGGTACGAGCAGTACTTC.

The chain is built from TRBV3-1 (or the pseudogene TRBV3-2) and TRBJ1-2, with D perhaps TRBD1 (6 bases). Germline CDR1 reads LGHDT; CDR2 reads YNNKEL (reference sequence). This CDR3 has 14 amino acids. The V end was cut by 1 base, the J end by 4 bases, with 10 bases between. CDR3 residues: CASSQATGTYGYTF. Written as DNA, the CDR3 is TGTGCCAGCAGCCAAGCAACAGGGACCTATGGCTACACCTTC.

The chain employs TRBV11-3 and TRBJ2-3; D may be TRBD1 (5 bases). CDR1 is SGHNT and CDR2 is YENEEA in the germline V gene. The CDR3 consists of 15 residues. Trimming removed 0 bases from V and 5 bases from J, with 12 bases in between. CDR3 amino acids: CASSLEGRAQDTQYF. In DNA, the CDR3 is TGTGCCAGCAGCTTAGAGGGCAGGGCCCAAGATACGCAGTATTTT.

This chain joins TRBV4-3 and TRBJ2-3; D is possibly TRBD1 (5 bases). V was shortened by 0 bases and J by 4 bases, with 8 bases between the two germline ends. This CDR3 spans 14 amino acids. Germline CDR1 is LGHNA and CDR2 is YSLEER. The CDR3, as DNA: TGCGCCAGCAGCCAAGATCCCAGGGCAGATACGCAGTATTTT. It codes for CASSQDPRADTQYF.

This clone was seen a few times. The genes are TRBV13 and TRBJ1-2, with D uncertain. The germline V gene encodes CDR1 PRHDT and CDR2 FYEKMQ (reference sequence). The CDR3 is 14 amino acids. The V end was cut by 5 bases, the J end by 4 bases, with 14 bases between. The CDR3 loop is CASSTYEGRYGYTF. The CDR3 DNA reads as TGTGCCAGCAGCACCTATGAGGGCCGCTATGGCTACACCTTC.

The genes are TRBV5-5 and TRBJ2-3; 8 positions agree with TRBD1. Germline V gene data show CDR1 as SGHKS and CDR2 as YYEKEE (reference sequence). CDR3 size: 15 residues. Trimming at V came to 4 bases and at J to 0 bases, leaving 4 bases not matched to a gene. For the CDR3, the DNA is TGTGCCAGCAGCCATAGGACAGGGAGCACAGATACGCAGTATTTT. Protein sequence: CASSHRTGSTDTQYF.

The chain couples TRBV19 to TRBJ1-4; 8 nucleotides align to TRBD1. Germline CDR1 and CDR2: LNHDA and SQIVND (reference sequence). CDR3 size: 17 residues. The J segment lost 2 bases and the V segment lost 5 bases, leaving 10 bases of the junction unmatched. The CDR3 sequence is CASSLRTGSPTNEKLFF. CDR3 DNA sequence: TGTGCCAGTAGTCTCCGGACAGGGAGTCCGACTAATGAAAAACTGTTTTTT.

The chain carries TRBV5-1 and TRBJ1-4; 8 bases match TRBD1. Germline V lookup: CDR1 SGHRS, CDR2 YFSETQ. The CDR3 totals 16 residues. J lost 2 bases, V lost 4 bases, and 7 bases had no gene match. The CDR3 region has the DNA TGCGCCAGCAGCCCAGGGGGCGCGGGGACTAATGAAAAACTGTTTTTT. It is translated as CASSPGGAGTNEKLFF.

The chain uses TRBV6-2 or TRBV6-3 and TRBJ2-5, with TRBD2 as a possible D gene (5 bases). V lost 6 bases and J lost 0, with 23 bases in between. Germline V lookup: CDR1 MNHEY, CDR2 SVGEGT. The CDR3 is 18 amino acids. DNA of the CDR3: TGTGCCAGCAGCCCCATACTAGGGATCAAAAAGTACCAAGAGACCCAGTACTTC. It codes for CASSPILGIKKYQETQYF.

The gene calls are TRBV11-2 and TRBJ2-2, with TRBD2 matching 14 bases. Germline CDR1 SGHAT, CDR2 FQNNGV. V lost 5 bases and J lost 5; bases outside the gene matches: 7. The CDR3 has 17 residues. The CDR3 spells CASSLGTSGSVTGELFF. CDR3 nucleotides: TGTGCCAGCAGCCTCGGGACTAGCGGGAGTGTAACCGGGGAGCTGTTTTTT.

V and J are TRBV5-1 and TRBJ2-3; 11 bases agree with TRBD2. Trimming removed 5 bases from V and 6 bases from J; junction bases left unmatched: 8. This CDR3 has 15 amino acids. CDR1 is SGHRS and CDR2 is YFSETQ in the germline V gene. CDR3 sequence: CASRPLAGGQDTQYF. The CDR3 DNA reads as TGCGCCAGCAGACCTCTAGCGGGGGGACAGGATACGCAGTATTTT. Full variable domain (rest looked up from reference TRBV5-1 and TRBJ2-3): KAGVTQTPRYLIKTRGQQVTLSCSPISGHRSVSWYQQTPGQGLQFLFEYFSETQRNKGNFPGRFSGRQFSNSRSEMNVSTLELGDSALYLCASRPLAGGQDTQYFGPGTRLTVL.

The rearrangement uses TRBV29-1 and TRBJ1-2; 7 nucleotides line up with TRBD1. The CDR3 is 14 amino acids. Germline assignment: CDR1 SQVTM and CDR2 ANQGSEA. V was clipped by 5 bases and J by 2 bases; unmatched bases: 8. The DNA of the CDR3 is TGCAGCGTTCAAACAGGGGCCCGCAACTATGGCTACACCTTC. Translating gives CSVQTGARNYGYTF.

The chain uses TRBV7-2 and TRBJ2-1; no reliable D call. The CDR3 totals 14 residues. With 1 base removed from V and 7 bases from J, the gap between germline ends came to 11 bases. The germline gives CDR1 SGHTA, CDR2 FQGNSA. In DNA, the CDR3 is TGTGCCAGCAGCTTAGACCCCCCCGGGAATGAGCAGTTCTTC. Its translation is CASSLDPPGNEQFF.

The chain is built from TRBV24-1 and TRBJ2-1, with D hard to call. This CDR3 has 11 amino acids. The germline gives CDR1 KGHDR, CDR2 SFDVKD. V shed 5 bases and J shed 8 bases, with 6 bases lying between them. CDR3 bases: TGTGCCACCAGTGTATCCCATGAGCAGTTCTTC. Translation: CATSVSHEQFF.

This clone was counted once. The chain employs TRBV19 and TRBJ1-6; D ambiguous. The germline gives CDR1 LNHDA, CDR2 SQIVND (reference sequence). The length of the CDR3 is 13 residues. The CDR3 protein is CASRTFQNSPLHF. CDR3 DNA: TGTGCGAGCCGTACTTTTCAAAATTCACCCCTCCACTTT.